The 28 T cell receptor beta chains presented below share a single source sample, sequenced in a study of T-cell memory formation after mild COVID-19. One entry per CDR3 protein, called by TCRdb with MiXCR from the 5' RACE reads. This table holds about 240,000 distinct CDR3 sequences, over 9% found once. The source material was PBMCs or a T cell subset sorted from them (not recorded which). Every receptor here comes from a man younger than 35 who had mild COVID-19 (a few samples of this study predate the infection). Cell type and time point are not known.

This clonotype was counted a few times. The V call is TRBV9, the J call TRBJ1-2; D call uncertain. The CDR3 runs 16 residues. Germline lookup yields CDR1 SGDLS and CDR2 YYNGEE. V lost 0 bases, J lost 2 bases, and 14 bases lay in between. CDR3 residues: CASSVEIPAGNYGYTF. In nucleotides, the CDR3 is TGTGCCAGCAGCGTAGAAATCCCAGCCGGGAACTATGGCTACACCTTC.

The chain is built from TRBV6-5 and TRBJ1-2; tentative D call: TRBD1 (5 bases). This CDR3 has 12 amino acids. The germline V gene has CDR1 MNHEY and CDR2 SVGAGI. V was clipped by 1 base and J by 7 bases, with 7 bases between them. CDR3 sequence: CASSYWGVGYTF. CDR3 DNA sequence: TGTGCCAGCAGTTACTGGGGGGTTGGCTACACCTTC.

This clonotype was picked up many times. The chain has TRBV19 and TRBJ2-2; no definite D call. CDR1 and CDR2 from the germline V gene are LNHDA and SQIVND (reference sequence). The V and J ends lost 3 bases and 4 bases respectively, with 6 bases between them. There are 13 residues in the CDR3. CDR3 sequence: CASSITITGELFF. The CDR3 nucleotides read TGTGCCAGTAGTATTACCATCACCGGGGAGCTGTTTTTT.

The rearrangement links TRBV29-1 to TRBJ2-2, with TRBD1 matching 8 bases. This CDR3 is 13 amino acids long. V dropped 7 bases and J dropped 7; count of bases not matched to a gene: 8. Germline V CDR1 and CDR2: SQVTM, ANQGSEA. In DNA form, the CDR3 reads TGCAGCGCTGGACAGGGCTTGGGCGGGGAGCTGTTTTTT. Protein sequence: CSAGQGLGGELFF.

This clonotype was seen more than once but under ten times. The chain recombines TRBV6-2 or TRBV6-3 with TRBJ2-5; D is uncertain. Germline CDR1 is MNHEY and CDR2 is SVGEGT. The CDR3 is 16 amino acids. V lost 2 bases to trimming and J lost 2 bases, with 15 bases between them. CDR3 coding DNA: TGTGCCAGCAGTTACGGTGCGGCAGGCAGACAAGAGACCCAGTACTTC. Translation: CASSYGAAGRQETQYF.

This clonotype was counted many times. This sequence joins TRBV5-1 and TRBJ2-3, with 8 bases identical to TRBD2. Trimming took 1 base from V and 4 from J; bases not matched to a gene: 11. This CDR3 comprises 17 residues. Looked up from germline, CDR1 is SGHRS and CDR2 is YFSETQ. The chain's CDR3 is CASSLLWTSNWADTQYF. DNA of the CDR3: TGCGCCAGCAGCTTGTTGTGGACTAGCAATTGGGCAGATACGCAGTATTTT. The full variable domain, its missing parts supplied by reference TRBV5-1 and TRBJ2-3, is KAGVTQTPRYLIKTRGQQVTLSCSPISGHRSVSWYQQTPGQGLQFLFEYFSETQRNKGNFPGRFSGRQFSNSRSEMNVSTLELGDSALYLCASSLLWTSNWADTQYFGPGTRLTVL.

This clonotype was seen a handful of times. CDR3 DNA sequence: TGTGCCAGCAGTTTCGATCTCAGGGGTTGGGGTGGCTACACCTTC. Translated: CASSFDLRGWGGYTF. The V call is TRBV6-5, the J call TRBJ1-2, with D tentatively TRBD1 (6 bases). Germline values: CDR1 MNHEY, CDR2 SVGAGI. The CDR3 runs to 15 residues. The V and J ends lost 4 bases and 7 bases respectively, with 19 bases between them.

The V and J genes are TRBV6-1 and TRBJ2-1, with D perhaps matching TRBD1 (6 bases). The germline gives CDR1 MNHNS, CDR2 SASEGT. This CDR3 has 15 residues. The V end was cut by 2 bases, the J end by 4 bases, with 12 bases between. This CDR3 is CASSEMAGTYNEQFF. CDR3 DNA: TGTGCCAGCAGTGAAATGGCAGGGACATACAATGAGCAGTTCTTC.

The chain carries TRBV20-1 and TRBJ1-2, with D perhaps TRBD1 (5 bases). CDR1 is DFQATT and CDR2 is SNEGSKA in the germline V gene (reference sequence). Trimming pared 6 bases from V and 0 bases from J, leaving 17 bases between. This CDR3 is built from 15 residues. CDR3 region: CSAALRDRPNYGYTF. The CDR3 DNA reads TGCAGTGCCGCCCTCCGAGACAGACCTAACTATGGCTACACCTTC.

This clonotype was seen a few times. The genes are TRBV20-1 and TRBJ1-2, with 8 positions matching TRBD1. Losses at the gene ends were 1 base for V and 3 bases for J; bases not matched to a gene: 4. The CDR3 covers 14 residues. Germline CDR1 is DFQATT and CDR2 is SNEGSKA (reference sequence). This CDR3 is CSARARGHDYGYTF. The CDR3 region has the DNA TGCAGTGCTAGAGCCAGGGGGCATGACTATGGCTACACCTTC.

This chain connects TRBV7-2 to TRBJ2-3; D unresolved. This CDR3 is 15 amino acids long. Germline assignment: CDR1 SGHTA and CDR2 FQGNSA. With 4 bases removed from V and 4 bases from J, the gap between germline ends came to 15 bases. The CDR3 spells CASSSLLLTADTQYF. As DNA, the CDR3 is TGTGCCAGCAGCTCACTCCTCCTAACAGCAGATACGCAGTATTTT.

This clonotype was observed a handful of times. The DNA of the CDR3 is TGTGCCAGCAGCCCGTCAGGGGATTCGAACACCGGGGAGCTGTTTTTT. It specifies CASSPSGDSNTGELFF. The rearrangement joins TRBV9 to TRBJ2-2; TRBD1 is a possible D gene (6 bases). CDR3 length equals 16 residues. The germline V gene has CDR1 SGDLS and CDR2 YYNGEE. V was cut by 4 bases and J by 0 bases, with 13 bases left in between.

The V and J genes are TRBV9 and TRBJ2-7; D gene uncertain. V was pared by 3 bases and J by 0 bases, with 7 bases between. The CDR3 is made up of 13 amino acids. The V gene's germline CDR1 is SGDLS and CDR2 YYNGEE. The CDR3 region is CASSEAASYEQYF. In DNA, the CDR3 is TGTGCCAGCAGCGAGGCAGCCTCCTACGAGCAGTACTTC.

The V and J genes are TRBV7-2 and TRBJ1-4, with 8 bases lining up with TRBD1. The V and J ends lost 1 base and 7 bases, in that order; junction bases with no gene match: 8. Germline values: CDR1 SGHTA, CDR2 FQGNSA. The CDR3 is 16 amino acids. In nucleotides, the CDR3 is TGTGCCAGCAGCTTAGGTGACAGGGGCCGGAGTGAAAAACTGTTTTTT. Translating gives CASSLGDRGRSEKLFF.

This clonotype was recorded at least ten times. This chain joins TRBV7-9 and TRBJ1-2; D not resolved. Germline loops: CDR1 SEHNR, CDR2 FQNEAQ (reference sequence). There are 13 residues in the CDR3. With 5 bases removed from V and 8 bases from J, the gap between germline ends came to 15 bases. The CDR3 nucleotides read TGTGCCAGCAGCGTCGGGAGGCTTGAGGGCTACACCTTC. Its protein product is CASSVGRLEGYTF.

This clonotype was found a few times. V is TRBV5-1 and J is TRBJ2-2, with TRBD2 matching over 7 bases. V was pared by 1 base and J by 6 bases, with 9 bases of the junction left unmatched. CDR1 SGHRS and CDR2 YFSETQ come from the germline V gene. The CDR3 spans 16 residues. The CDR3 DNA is TGCGCCAGCAGCTTGATTGTCGGACTAGTCTCCGGGGAGCTGTTTTTT. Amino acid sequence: CASSLIVGLVSGELFF.

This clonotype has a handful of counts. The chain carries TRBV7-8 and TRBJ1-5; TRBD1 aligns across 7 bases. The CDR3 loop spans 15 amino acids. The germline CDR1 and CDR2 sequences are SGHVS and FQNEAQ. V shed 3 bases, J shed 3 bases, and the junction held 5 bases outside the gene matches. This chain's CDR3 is CASSLLDRHNQPQHF. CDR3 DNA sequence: TGTGCCAGCAGCTTGTTGGACAGGCACAATCAGCCCCAGCATTTT.

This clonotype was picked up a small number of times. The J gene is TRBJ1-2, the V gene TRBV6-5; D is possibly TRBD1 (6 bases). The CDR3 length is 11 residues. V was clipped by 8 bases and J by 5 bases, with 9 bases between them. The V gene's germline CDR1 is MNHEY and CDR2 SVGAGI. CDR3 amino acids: CASQGGYGYTF. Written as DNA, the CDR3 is TGTGCCAGCCAAGGGGGGTATGGCTACACCTTC.

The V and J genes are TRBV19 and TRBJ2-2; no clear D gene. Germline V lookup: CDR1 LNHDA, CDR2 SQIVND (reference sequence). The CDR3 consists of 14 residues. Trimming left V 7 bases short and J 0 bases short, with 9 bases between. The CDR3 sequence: CASIRGANTGELFF. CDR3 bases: TGTGCCAGTATACGTGGCGCGAACACCGGGGAGCTGTTTTTT.

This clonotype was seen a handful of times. The CDR3 DNA reads as TGTGCCAGCAGCCCCCCGAGCGCTGAAGAGCAGTACGTC. Translating it yields CASSPPSAEEQYV. The V call is TRBV11-2, the J call TRBJ2-7, with unresolved D. CDR3 length: 13 amino acids. Germline V gene data show CDR1 as SGHAT and CDR2 as FQNNGV. The V end lost 5 bases, the J end lost 7 bases, and 15 bases lay between the germline ends.

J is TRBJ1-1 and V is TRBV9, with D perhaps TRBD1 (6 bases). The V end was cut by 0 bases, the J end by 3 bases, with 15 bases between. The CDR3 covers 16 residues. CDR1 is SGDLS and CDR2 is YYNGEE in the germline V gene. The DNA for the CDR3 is TGTGCCAGCAGCGTAGGACAGGTGGGTAGGGACACTGAAGCTTTCTTT. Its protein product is CASSVGQVGRDTEAFF.

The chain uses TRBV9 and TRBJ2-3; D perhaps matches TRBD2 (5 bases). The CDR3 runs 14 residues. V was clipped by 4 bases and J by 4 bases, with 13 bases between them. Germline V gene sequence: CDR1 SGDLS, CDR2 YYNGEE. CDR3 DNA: TGTGCCAGCAGCCCCGGGGTGGGTCCAGATACGCAGTATTTT. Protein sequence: CASSPGVGPDTQYF.

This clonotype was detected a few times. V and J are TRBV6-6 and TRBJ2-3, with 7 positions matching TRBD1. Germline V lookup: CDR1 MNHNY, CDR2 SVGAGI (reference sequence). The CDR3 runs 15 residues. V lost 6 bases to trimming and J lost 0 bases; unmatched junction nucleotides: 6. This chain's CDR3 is CASRDTDRSTDTQYF. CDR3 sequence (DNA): TGTGCCAGCAGGGACACGGACAGGAGCACAGATACGCAGTATTTT.

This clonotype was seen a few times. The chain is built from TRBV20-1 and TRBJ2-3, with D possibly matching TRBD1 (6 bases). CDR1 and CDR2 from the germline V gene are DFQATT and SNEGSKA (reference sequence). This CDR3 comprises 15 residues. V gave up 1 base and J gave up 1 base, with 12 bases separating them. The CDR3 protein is CSARGRRGGTDTQYF. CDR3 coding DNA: TGCAGTGCTAGAGGACGCAGGGGTGGCACAGATACGCAGTATTTT.

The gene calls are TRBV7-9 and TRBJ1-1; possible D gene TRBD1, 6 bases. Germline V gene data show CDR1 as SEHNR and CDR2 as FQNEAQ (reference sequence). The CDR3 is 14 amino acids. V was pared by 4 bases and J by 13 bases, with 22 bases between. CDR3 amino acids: CASSSSGTHPGGFF. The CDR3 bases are TGTGCCAGCAGCTCATCCGGGACACACCCTGGGGGTTTCTTT.

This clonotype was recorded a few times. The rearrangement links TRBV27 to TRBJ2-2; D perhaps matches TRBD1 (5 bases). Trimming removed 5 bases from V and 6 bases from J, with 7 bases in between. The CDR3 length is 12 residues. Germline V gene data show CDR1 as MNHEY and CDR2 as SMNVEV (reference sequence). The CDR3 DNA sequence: TGTGCCAGCAGTAGGGGATCCGGGGAGCTGTTTTTT. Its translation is CASSRGSGELFF.

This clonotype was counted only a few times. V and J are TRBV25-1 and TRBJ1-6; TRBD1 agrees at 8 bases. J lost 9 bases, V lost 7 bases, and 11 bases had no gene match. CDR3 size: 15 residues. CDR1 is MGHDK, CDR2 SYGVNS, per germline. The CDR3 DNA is TGTGCCAGCACCCCCTTAGGACAGGGAGGTTCACCCCTCCACTTT. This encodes CASTPLGQGGSPLHF.

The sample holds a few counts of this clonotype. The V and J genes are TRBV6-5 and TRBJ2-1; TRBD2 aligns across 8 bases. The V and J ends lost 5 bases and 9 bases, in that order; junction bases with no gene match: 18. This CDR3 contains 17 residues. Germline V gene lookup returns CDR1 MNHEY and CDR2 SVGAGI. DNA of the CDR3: TGTGCCAGCAGTCCCTCGTCTGGACTAGCTCGGGGAGGTGAGCAGTTCTTC. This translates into CASSPSSGLARGGEQFF.